The present T cell receptor (beta chain) was sequenced within a study of vaccination and CD4 T cells after COVID-19. Background on the study: Four females and six males made up the convalescents, two of whom were Hispanic. Controls used CEFX viral epitopes (positive), HIV-1 Nef peptides (negative), or no peptide. The stimulating agents, overlapping spike peptides, came from SARS-CoV-2, HCoV-NL63, HCoV-OC43 and HCoV-229E.

Specified treatment: roughly 10-day PBMC culture with coronavirus spike peptide pools or control peptides (ViraFEST assay). The Oncomine TCR Beta short-read assay was applied to DNA of cultured CD4+ T cells. TCRdb passed the PCR reads through MiXCR, listing each CDR3 protein once. The repertoire has over 20,000 distinct CDR3 sequences, 35% to 55% of them found once; the top ten carry 6% to 9%. Comments on this clonotype: Its target is unknown.

The germline gives CDR1 MGHRA, CDR2 YSYEKL. This CDR3 has 17 residues. V was shortened by 0 bases and J by 6 bases, with 18 bases between the two germline ends. General observations from the study: Convalescent patients' clones that were vaccine-specific were spike mono-reactive in 304 of 307 cases.

The clonotype was recovered from a human donor who had recovered from COVID-19. This chain connects TRBV4-1 to TRBJ1-5; no firm D call. Sequenced material: CD4+ T cells from blood, cultured in vitro. The CDR3 here is CASSQDQVRSPPQPQHF. The CDR3 coding sequence is TGCGCCAGCAGCCAAGATCAGGTGAGAAGCCCCCCTCAGCCCCAGCATTTT.